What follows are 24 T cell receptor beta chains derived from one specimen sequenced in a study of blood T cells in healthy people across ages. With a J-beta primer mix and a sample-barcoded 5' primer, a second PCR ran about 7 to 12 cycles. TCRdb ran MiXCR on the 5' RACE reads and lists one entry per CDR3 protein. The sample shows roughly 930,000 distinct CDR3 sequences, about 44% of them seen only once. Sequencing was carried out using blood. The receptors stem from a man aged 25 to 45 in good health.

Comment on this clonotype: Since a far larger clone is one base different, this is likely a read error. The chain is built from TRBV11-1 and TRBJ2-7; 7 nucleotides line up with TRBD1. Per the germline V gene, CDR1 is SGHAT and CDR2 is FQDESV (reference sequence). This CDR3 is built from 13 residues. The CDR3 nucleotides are TGTGCCAGCAGCCGGGACAGCTCCGACGAGCAGTACTTC. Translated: CASSRDSSDEQYF.

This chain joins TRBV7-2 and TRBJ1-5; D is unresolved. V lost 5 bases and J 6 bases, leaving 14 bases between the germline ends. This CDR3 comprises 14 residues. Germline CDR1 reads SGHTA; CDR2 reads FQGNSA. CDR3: CASSNPGQSQPQHF. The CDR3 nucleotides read TGTGCCAGCAGCAACCCTGGCCAGAGTCAGCCCCAGCATTTT.

The CDR3: CASSLDSFNTEAFF. The CDR3 DNA reads as TGTGCCAGCAGCTTGGACAGCTTTAACACTGAAGCTTTCTTT. The genes are TRBV7-3 and TRBJ1-1; D might be TRBD1 (6 bases). The germline V gene encodes CDR1 SGHTA and CDR2 FQGTGA. The CDR3 is 14 residues long. V lost 3 bases, J lost 2 bases, and 10 bases lay in between.

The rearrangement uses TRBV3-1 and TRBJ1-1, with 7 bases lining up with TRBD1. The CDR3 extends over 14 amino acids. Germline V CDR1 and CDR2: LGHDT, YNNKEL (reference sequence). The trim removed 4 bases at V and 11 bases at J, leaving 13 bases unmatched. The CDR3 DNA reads TGTGCCAGCAGCCCGCAGGGGGGGCAGACGAGGGCTTTCTTT. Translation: CASSPQGGQTRAFF. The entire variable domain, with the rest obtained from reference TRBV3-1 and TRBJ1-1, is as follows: DTAVSQTPKYLVTQMGNDKSIKCEQNLGHDTMYWYKQDSKKFLKIMFSYNNKELIINETVPNRFSPKSPDKAHLNLHINSLELGDSAVYFCASSPQGGQTRAFFGQGTRLTVV.

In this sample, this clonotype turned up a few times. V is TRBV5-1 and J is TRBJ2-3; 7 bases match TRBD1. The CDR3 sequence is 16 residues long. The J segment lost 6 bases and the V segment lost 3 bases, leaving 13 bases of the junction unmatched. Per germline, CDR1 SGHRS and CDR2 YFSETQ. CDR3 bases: TGCGCCAGCAGCTCAAATACAGGGGCCCAGATGGATACGCAGTATTTT. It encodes CASSSNTGAQMDTQYF.

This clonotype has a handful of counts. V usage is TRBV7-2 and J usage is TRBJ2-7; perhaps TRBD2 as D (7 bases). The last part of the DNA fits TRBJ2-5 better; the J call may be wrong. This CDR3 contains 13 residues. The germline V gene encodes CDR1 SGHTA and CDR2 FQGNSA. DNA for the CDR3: TGTGCCAGCAGCTTTGGGGGGGCGGAGACCCAGTACTTC. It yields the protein CASSFGGAETQYF.

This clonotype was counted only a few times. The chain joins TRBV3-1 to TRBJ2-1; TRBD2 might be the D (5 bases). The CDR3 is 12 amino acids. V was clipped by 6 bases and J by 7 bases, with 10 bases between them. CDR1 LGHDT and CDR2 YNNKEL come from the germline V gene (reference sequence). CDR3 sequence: CASRGSPNEQFF. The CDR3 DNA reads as TGTGCCAGCAGAGGGAGTCCAAATGAGCAGTTCTTC.

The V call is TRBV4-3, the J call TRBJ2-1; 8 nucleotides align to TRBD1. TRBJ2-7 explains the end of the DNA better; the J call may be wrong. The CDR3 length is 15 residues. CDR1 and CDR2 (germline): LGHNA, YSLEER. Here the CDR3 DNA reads TGCGCCAGCAGCCTTGGGACAGGTGGCTACAATGAGCAGTACTTC. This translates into CASSLGTGGYNEQYF.

The CDR3 spells CSASTGGENEQFF. DNA of the CDR3: TGCAGTGCTAGTACTGGGGGCGAGAATGAGCAGTTCTTC. This chain uses TRBV20-1 with TRBJ2-1, with D possibly matching TRBD1 (6 bases). Germline V CDR1 and CDR2: DFQATT, SNEGSKA (reference sequence). The CDR3 totals 13 residues. Trimming removed 3 bases at V and 7 bases at J, with 13 bases between.

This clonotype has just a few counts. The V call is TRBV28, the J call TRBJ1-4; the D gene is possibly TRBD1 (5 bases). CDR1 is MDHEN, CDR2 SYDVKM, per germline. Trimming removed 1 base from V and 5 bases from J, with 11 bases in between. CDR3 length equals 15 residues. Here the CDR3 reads CASSLYGAQNEKLFF. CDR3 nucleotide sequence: TGTGCCAGCAGTTTATATGGGGCCCAAAATGAAAAACTGTTTTTT.

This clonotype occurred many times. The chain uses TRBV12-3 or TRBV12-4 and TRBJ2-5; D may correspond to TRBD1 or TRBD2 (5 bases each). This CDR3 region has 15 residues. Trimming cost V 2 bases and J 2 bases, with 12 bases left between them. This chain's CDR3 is CASSLQGRKQETQYF. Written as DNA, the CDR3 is TGTGCCAGCAGTTTACAGGGACGGAAACAAGAGACCCAGTACTTC.

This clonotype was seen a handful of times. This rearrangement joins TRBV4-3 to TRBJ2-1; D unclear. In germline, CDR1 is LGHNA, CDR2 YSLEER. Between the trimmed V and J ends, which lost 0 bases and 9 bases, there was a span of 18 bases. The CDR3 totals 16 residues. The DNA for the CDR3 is TGCGCCAGCAGCCAAGAATGGGCAGGAAGGGCGAGTGAGCAGTTCTTC. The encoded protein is CASSQEWAGRASEQFF.

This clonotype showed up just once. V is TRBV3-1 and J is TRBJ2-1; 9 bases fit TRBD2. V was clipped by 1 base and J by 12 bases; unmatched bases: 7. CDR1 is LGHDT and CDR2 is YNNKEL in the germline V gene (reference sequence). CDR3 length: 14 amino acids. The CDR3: CASSQASAGGRQFF. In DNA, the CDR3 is TGTGCCAGCAGCCAAGCGTCGGCGGGAGGGCGGCAGTTCTTC.

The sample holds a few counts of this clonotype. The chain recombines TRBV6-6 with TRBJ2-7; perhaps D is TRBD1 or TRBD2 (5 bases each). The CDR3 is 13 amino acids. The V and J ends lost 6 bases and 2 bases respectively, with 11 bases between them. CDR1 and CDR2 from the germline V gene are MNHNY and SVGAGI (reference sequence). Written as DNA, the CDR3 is TGTGCCAGCAGCCCCTTGGGGGCCTACGAGCAGTACTTC. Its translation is CASSPLGAYEQYF.

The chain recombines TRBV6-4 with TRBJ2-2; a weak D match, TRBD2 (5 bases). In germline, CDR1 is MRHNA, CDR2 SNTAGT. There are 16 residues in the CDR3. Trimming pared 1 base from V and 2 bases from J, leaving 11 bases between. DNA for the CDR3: TGTGCCAGCAGTGACTTCTGGACTCTTAACACCGGGGAGCTGTTTTTT. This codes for CASSDFWTLNTGELFF.

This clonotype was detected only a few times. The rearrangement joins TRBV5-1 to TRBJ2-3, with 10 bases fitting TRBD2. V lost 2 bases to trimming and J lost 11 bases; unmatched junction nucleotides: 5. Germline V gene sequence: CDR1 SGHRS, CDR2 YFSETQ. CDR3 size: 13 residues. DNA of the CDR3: TGCGCCAGCAGCTTTCAGCGGGGGGGGAGGCAGTATTTT. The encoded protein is CASSFQRGGRQYF.

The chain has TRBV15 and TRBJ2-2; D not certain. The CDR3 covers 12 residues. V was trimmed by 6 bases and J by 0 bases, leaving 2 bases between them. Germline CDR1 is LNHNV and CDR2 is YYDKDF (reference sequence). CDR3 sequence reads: CATRPNTGELFF. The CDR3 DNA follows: TGTGCCACCAGGCCGAACACCGGGGAGCTGTTTTTT.

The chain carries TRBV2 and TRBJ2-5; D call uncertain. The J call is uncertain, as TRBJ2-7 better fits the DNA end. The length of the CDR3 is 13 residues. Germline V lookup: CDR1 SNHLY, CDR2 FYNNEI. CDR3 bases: TGTGCCAGCAATTGGGCCGCTACCTACGAGCAGTACTTC. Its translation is CASNWAATYEQYF.

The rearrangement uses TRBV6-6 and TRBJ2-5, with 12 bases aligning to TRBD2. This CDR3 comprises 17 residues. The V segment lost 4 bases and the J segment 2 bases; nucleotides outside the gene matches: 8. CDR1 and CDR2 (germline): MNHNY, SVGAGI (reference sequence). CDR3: CASSFVWGTSGQETQYF. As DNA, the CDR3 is TGTGCCAGCAGTTTTGTTTGGGGGACTAGCGGGCAAGAGACCCAGTACTTC.

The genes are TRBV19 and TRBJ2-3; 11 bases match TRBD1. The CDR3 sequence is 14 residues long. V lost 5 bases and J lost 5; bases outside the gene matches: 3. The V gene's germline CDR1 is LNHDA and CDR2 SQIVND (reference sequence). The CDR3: CASSVGQGVDTQYF. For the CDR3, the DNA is TGTGCCAGTAGTGTGGGACAGGGGGTAGATACGCAGTATTTT.

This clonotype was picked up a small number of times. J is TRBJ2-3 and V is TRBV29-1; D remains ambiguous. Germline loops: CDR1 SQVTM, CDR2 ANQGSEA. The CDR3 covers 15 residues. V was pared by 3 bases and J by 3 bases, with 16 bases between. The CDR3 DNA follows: TGCAGCGTTGACGCGTGGGCACTTTTGACAGATACGCAGTATTTT. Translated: CSVDAWALLTDTQYF.

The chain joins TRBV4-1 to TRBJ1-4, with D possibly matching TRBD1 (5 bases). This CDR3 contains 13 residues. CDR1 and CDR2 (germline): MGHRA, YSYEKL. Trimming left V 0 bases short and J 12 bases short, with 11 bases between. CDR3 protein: CASSQDQGRELFF. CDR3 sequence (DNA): TGCGCCAGCAGCCAAGATCAGGGCCGGGAACTGTTTTTT.

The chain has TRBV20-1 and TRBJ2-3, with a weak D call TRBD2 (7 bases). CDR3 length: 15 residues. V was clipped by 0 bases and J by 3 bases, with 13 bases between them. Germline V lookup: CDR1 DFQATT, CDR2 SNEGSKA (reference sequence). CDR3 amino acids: CSARDPRGATDTQYF. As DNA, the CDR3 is TGCAGTGCTAGAGACCCCCGGGGGGCGACAGATACGCAGTATTTT.

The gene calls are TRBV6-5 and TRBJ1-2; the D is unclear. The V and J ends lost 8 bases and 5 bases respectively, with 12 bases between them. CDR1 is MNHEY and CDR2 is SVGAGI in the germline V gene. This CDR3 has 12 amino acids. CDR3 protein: CASAPRNYGYTF. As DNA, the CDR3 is TGTGCCAGCGCACCTAGGAATTATGGCTACACCTTC.